The source of this T cell receptor beta chain is a study of T-cell reconstitution after alpha-beta-depleted transplantation in children. This CDR3 has 16 amino acids. V lost 0 bases, J lost 5 bases, and 6 bases stayed unmatched. Germline CDR1 reads LGHNA; CDR2 reads YSLEER. Using unique molecular identifiers, the investigators prepared the TCRbeta library. TCRdb redid the calling of the PCR reads with MiXCR, one entry per CDR3 protein. The sample holds some 460,000 distinct CDR3 sequences, 15% to 20% seen once. This clonotype came up a few times. The clonotype comes from a boy younger than two who had a stem cell transplant for Wiskott-Aldrich syndrome, so the T cells may come from the graft donor. The chain has TRBV4-3 and TRBJ2-2; 7 bases map to TRBD1. This material consisted of PBMCs, mostly from graft donor cells, taken 360 days after TCRalphabeta/CD19-depleted stem cell transplant. CDR3 region: CASSQDTRGRTGELFF. The CDR3 DNA is TGCGCCAGCAGCCAAGATACAAGGGGGCGGACCGGGGAGCTGTTTTTT.